The T cell receptor beta chain described here comes from a study of blood T cell repertoires in COVID-19. CDR3 size: 15 residues. V dropped 4 bases and J dropped 4 bases, with 14 bases sitting between them. Germline assignment: CDR1 SGDLS and CDR2 YYNGEE. Produced via immunoSEQ multiplex PCR; TCRdb's table is partial and in-frame only. The repertoire includes hundreds of thousands of clones, 86% of them detected once, and 2% to 2.5% sits in the top ten. Either two negative PCRs, clearance, or symptom resolution qualified Cohort 3 donors as recovered. The sequence came from a woman in her 50s who had recovered from COVID-19. Source material: PBMCs or T cells enriched from blood (not recorded which). V gene TRBV9 combines with J gene TRBJ1-4; D possibly corresponds to TRBD1 (5 bases). CDR3 in DNA: TGTGCCAGCAGCCCCGGGGGGGGATTTAATGAAAAACTGTTTTTT. As protein: CASSPGGGFNEKLFF.